Following are 19 T cell receptor beta chains from one sample sequenced in a study of OX40 agonist ivuxolimab in advanced cancers. Here immunoSEQ multiplex PCR was the method, and the copy in TCRdb shows in-frame clones only, minus some. The repertoire holds 70,000 to 90,000 clones, 90% seen once, with around 0.39% in the top ten. Sequences were derived from CD4+ or CD8+ T cells sorted from blood, sampled in a trial of the OX40 agonist ivuxolimab. The receptors derive from an adult with an advanced solid tumor such as melanoma, head and neck, liver or kidney cancer.

The chain links TRBV28 to TRBJ2-7; 8 nucleotides agree with TRBD1. This CDR3 has 12 residues. The V gene end was trimmed by 6 bases and the J gene end by 6 bases; junction bases not matched to a gene: 4. Germline loops: CDR1 MDHEN, CDR2 SYDVKM. CDR3 sequence (DNA): TGTGCCAGCAGCGGACAGGGATTCGAGCAGTACTTC. It yields the protein CASSGQGFEQYF.

The genes are TRBV2 and TRBJ1-4; 7 nucleotides line up with TRBD1. The CDR3 is 13 amino acids. In germline, CDR1 is SNHLY, CDR2 FYNNEI. V was clipped by 4 bases and J by 7 bases; unmatched bases: 3. DNA of the CDR3: TGTGCCAGCAGTGGACAGGGCATTGAAAAACTGTTTTTT. Amino acid sequence: CASSGQGIEKLFF. Looking up the rest from reference TRBV2 and TRBJ1-4 gives the full variable domain: EPEVTQTPSHQVTQMGQEVILRCVPISNHLYFYWYRQILGQKVEFLVSFYNNEISEKSEIFDDQFSVERPDGSNFTLKIRSTKLEDSAMYFCASSGQGIEKLFFGSGTQLSVL.

Regarding this clone: Other nucleotide sequences in the sample specify the same CDR3. The chain carries TRBV5-1 and TRBJ1-1; perhaps TRBD1 as D (6 bases). V was cut by 4 bases and J by 1 base, with 11 bases left in between. The germline V gene encodes CDR1 SGHRS and CDR2 YFSETQ. The CDR3 sequence is 14 residues long. For the CDR3, the DNA is TGCGCCAGCAGCCTCCAGGGGCAGAACACTGAAGCTTTCTTT. Its protein product is CASSLQGQNTEAFF.

The chain employs TRBV10-3 and TRBJ1-3, with unresolved D. This CDR3 has 15 residues. Trimming cost V 6 bases and J 0 bases, with 12 bases left between them. Germline CDR1 and CDR2: ENHRY and SYGVKD. The CDR3 DNA is TGTGCCATCAGCGGTTCGACCTACTCTGGAAACACCATATATTTT. Translated, it gives CAISGSTYSGNTIYF.

This chain uses TRBV6-1 with TRBJ2-7; D unresolved. The CDR3 totals 11 residues. From germline, CDR1 is MNHNS and CDR2 SASEGT. Trimming removed 6 bases from V and 7 bases from J, with 10 bases in between. The CDR3 coding sequence is TGTGCCAGCAGCTCCCCCAGAGAGCAGTACTTC. It translates to CASSSPREQYF.

The rearrangement joins TRBV14 to TRBJ2-2; D remains ambiguous. V lost 5 bases and J lost 4, with 11 bases in between. Germline-derived CDR1 and CDR2 are SGHDN and FVKESK. The CDR3 runs 14 residues. DNA of the CDR3: TGTGCCAGCAGCTTTTCTACGTTCACCGGGGAGCTGTTTTTT. This translates into CASSFSTFTGELFF.

The chain combines TRBV21-1 with TRBJ1-5; TRBD1, as called in the table, went unchecked against the DNA. TRBV21-1 is an annotated pseudogene. CDR3 length: 17 residues. The CDR3 protein is CASSPLGGQNSNQPQHF. CDR3 DNA: TGTGCCAGCAGCCCCCTTGGGGGACAGAATAGCAATCAGCCCCAGCATTTT.

The chain is built from TRBV19 and TRBJ2-5, with 8 bases fitting TRBD1. From germline, CDR1 is LNHDA and CDR2 SQIVND (reference sequence). The CDR3 length is 15 residues. The V gene end was trimmed by 5 bases and the J gene end by 4 bases; junction bases not matched to a gene: 9. CDR3 residues: CASSSRTGPAETQYF. In DNA, the CDR3 is TGTGCCAGTAGTTCCCGGACAGGGCCGGCAGAGACCCAGTACTTC.

This rearrangement joins TRBV19 to TRBJ1-1; a possible D gene is TRBD1 (6 bases). Trimming left V 2 bases short and J 4 bases short, with 11 bases between. The CDR3 loop spans 14 amino acids. The germline V gene has CDR1 LNHDA and CDR2 SQIVND (reference sequence). The CDR3 nucleotides are TGTGCCAGTAGTATAAAACAGGGAGGCACTGAAGCTTTCTTT. Protein sequence: CASSIKQGGTEAFF.

CDR3 protein: CAIRTGGSEQYF. The CDR3 DNA reads as TGTGCCATCCGGACGGGGGGCTCCGAGCAGTACTTC. This sequence joins TRBV10-3 and TRBJ2-7, with D tentatively TRBD2 (7 bases). CDR3 size: 12 residues. CDR1 is ENHRY and CDR2 is SYGVKD in the germline V gene. V shed 8 bases and J shed 6 bases, with 14 bases lying between them.

The J gene is TRBJ2-3, the V gene TRBV19; D possibly corresponds to TRBD1 (6 bases). Trimming cost V 5 bases and J 0 bases, with 9 bases left between them. This CDR3 spans 14 amino acids. Germline CDR1 LNHDA, CDR2 SQIVND (reference sequence). Written as DNA, the CDR3 is TGTGCCAGTAGTCGAACAGGGAGCACAGATACGCAGTATTTT. Translated, it gives CASSRTGSTDTQYF.

The chain employs TRBV12-5 and TRBJ1-1; 7 bases line up with TRBD1. The V segment lost 0 bases and the J segment 4 bases; nucleotides outside the gene matches: 5. The germline V gene has CDR1 LGHNT and CDR2 FRNRAP. CDR3 length: 15 residues. The CDR3 is CASGLVAQGITEAFF. CDR3 sequence (DNA): TGTGCTAGTGGTTTGGTAGCACAGGGGATCACTGAAGCTTTCTTT. Combining the CDR3 with reference TRBV12-5 and TRBJ1-1 gives the whole variable domain DARVTQTPRHKVTEMGQEVTMRCQPILGHNTVFWYRQTMMQGLELLAYFRNRAPLDDSGMPKDRFSAEMPDATLATLKIQPSEPRDSAVYFCASGLVAQGITEAFFGQGTRLTVV.

The V gene is TRBV9, the J gene TRBJ2-7; possible D gene TRBD1, 6 bases. Between the trimmed V and J ends, which lost 2 bases and 2 bases, there was a span of 11 bases. Germline V gene lookup returns CDR1 SGDLS and CDR2 YYNGEE. The CDR3 runs to 14 residues. The CDR3 DNA follows: TGTGCCAGCAGCGTGGACTGGGGGCCCTACGAGCAGTACTTC. Amino acid sequence: CASSVDWGPYEQYF.

The rearrangement uses TRBV6-5 and TRBJ1-1, with unresolved D. This CDR3 spans 13 amino acids. Trimming pared 5 bases from V and 0 bases from J, leaving 7 bases between. Germline V gene sequence: CDR1 MNHEY, CDR2 SVGAGI. The CDR3 DNA reads TGTGCCAGCAGTCCTCGACTGAACACTGAAGCTTTCTTT. It encodes CASSPRLNTEAFF.

This clone occurred once. The genes are TRBV5-1 and TRBJ2-5; no reliable D call. Trimming took off 2 bases at V and 2 bases at J, with 13 bases between the two ends. CDR3 length: 15 amino acids. Germline assignment: CDR1 SGHRS and CDR2 YFSETQ. The chain's CDR3 is CASSFVGSEQETQYF. CDR3 coding DNA: TGCGCCAGCAGCTTTGTCGGGTCAGAACAAGAGACCCAGTACTTC.

The V and J genes are TRBV7-2 and TRBJ2-2; D is uncertain. V lost 1 base and J 4 bases, leaving 4 bases between the germline ends. The germline V gene has CDR1 SGHTA and CDR2 FQGNSA. The CDR3 has 13 residues. CDR3 protein: CASSLGSTGELFF. DNA of the CDR3: TGTGCCAGCAGCTTAGGGAGCACCGGGGAGCTGTTTTTT.

The gene calls are TRBV6-1 and TRBJ1-3; D is ambiguous. The CDR3 consists of 16 residues. The germline gives CDR1 MNHNS, CDR2 SASEGT. V was shortened by 2 bases and J by 4 bases, with 15 bases between the two germline ends. The DNA of the CDR3 is TGTGCCAGCAGTGAATTAATGAGCCCAGGAGGAAACACCATATATTTT. Translation: CASSELMSPGGNTIYF.

The chain joins TRBV18 to TRBJ1-4; the D gene is possibly TRBD1 (5 bases). V was trimmed by 4 bases and J by 0 bases, leaving 12 bases between them. The germline gives CDR1 KGHSH, CDR2 LQKENI. This CDR3 contains 16 residues. The chain's CDR3 is CASSLTQGATNEKLFF. The DNA for the CDR3 is TGTGCCAGCTCACTGACCCAGGGTGCAACTAATGAAAAACTGTTTTTT.

This clone appeared a few times. The V and J genes are TRBV4-3 and TRBJ2-3, with a tentative D call TRBD1 (5 bases). V gave up 4 bases and J gave up 0 bases, with 11 bases separating them. Germline CDR1 LGHNA, CDR2 YSLEER. The CDR3 is 15 amino acids. The DNA for the CDR3 is TGCGCCAGCAGCCTCCAACAGGAGAGCACAGATACGCAGTATTTT. This encodes CASSLQQESTDTQYF.